This TCR beta chain was profiled in a study of T cell responses to AZD1222 COVID-19 vaccine. Study conclusions and caveats: None of the repertoires were sampled until the peak T cell response had passed. Spike-specific TCR breadth and depth were elevated following two AZD1222 doses. Spike-wide vaccine-associated CD4 TCRs dominated at 160-218 and 743-854.

In regard to this clone: What it binds is not known.

The assay was immunoSEQ multiplex PCR, and TCRdb's table has in-frame clones only and misses some. This sample yields 150,000 to 200,000 clones, of which roughly 94% are seen a single time; about 0.6% belongs to the top ten. V lost 7 bases and J lost 5, with 15 bases in between. The CDR3 spans 14 residues. In germline, CDR1 is LNHDA, CDR2 SQIVND (reference sequence). The chain uses TRBV19 and TRBJ1-5, with D unclear. The starting material was peripheral blood, obtained on day 0 of AZD1222 vaccination. The TCR comes from an adult in good health. In nucleotides, the CDR3 is TGTGCCAGTACTAATGTGGGCAAATATCAGCCCCAGCATTTT. This translates into CASTNVGKYQPQHF.